A single sample is the source of the 23 T cell receptor beta chains below, sequenced in a study of cytomegalovirus exposure and HLA in healthy donors. Primers for the PCR totalled 60 Vbeta and 13 Jbeta. Sequencing used immunoSEQ multiplex PCR; TCRdb keeps in-frame clones, though not all of them. This repertoire shows around 120,000 clones, approximately 85% found once; its top ten account for approximately 11%. Sequencing was performed on PBMCs. The receptor source for this set is a male donor in good health and CMV-seropositive.

The rearrangement joins TRBV7-8 to TRBJ1-5, with D uncertain. The CDR3 consists of 14 residues. The germline gives CDR1 SGHVS, CDR2 FQNEAQ. Trimming took off 2 bases at V and 9 bases at J, with 14 bases between the two ends. The CDR3 loop is CASSLSKASGPQHF. CDR3 DNA: TGTGCCAGCAGCTTATCGAAAGCCTCTGGGCCCCAGCATTTT. The entire variable domain, with the rest obtained from reference TRBV7-8 and TRBJ1-5, is as follows: GAGVSQSPRYKVAKRGQDVALRCDPISGHVSLFWYQQALGQGPEFLTYFQNEAQLDKSGLPSDRFFAERPEGSVSTLKIQRTQQEDSAVYLCASSLSKASGPQHFGDGTRLSIL.

The chain employs TRBV5-1 and TRBJ2-3, with D tentatively TRBD2 (6 bases). The CDR3 totals 17 residues. The ends were cut back, 0 bases at V and 2 bases at J, with 16 bases in the middle. Germline-derived CDR1 and CDR2 are SGHRS and YFSETQ. The CDR3 bases are TGCGCCAGCAGCTTGGATGGTAGCGGAGGCCTCACAGATACGCAGTATTTT. Translation: CASSLDGSGGLTDTQYF.

V and J are TRBV14 and TRBJ2-1, with 10 nucleotides matching TRBD2. The germline gives CDR1 SGHDN, CDR2 FVKESK. V trimming: 8 bases; J trimming: 2 bases; junction bases outside the gene matches: 15. The CDR3 sequence is 18 residues long. In DNA, the CDR3 is TGTGCCAGCCATCGGACTAGCGGTGGAATCGGAACCTACAATGAGCAGTTCTTC. Protein sequence: CASHRTSGGIGTYNEQFF.

This clone was recorded a few times. This chain links TRBV7-9 with TRBJ2-1, with TRBD2 matching 15 bases. The CDR3 contains 15 residues. From germline, CDR1 is SEHNR and CDR2 FQNEAQ (reference sequence). The trim removed 5 bases at V and 11 bases at J, leaving 7 bases unmatched. The CDR3 DNA is TGTGCCAGCAGCCGTGGACTAGCGGGAGGGCCCAAGCAGTTCTTC. As protein: CASSRGLAGGPKQFF.

The chain couples TRBV7-9 to TRBJ2-1, with a weak D call TRBD2 (6 bases). The CDR3 consists of 14 residues. V shed 5 bases and J shed 4 bases, with 12 bases lying between them. CDR1 and CDR2 (germline): SEHNR, FQNEAQ (reference sequence). The CDR3 nucleotides read TGTGCCAGCAGCCCTACCCGGGGGTACAATGAGCAGTTCTTC. It codes for CASSPTRGYNEQFF.

The chain has TRBV25-1 and TRBJ2-1, with TRBD2 matching over 9 bases. J lost 9 bases, V lost 4 bases, and 7 bases had no gene match. The V gene's germline CDR1 is MGHDK and CDR2 SYGVNS. The CDR3 consists of 14 residues. CDR3 sequence reads: CASSVGSGRAEQFF. Here the CDR3 DNA reads TGTGCCAGCAGTGTAGGTAGCGGGAGAGCTGAGCAGTTCTTC.

J is TRBJ1-5 and V is TRBV27, with no clear D. The V gene's germline CDR1 is MNHEY and CDR2 SMNVEV (reference sequence). The CDR3 extends over 16 amino acids. V dropped 2 bases and J dropped 1 base, with 12 bases sitting between them. Written as DNA, the CDR3 is TGTGCCAGCAGTTTACGGGCGGGCATAAGCAATCAGCCCCAGCATTTT. Its translation is CASSLRAGISNQPQHF.

This chain joins TRBV7-2 and TRBJ1-5; the match to TRBD1 covers 7 bases. CDR1 SGHTA and CDR2 FQGNSA come from the germline V gene. This CDR3 is 14 amino acids long. V was clipped by 2 bases and J by 12 bases; unmatched bases: 10. CDR3 residues: CASSLSPRQGDQHF. In DNA form, the CDR3 reads TGTGCCAGCAGCTTATCCCCCCGACAGGGAGACCAGCATTTT. Looking up the rest from reference TRBV7-2 and TRBJ1-5 gives the full variable domain: GAGVSQSPSNKVTEKGKDVELRCDPISGHTALYWYRQSLGQGLEFLIYFQGNSAPDKSGLPSDRFSAERTGGSVSTLTIQRTQQEDSAVYLCASSLSPRQGDQHFGDGTRLSIL.

This clone has only a few counts. The chain recombines TRBV30 with TRBJ1-2; D remains unclear. V was clipped by 0 bases and J by 3 bases, with 11 bases between them. Germline V gene sequence: CDR1 GTSNPN, CDR2 SVGIG (reference sequence). The CDR3 spans 14 residues. The chain's CDR3 is CAWSVPGDYYGYTF. The CDR3 nucleotides are TGTGCCTGGAGTGTACCTGGAGATTACTATGGCTACACCTTC.

This chain uses TRBV28 with TRBJ1-5; D is ambiguous. This CDR3 is 15 amino acids long. Germline V gene lookup returns CDR1 MDHEN and CDR2 SYDVKM. The V and J ends lost 6 bases and 7 bases respectively, with 19 bases between them. CDR3 protein: CASSPQPGSMQPQHF. The DNA for the CDR3 is TGTGCCAGCAGCCCCCAGCCCGGGAGCATGCAGCCCCAGCATTTT.

J is TRBJ2-2 and V is TRBV5-4; D perhaps matches TRBD1 (5 bases). This CDR3 has 15 residues. Germline V gene lookup returns CDR1 SGHNT and CDR2 YYREEE (reference sequence). V dropped 0 bases and J dropped 0 bases, with 6 bases sitting between them. The CDR3 DNA follows: TGTGCCAGCAGCTTGGGACAGACGAACACCGGGGAGCTGTTTTTT. Its translation: CASSLGQTNTGELFF. The whole variable domain, remainder taken from reference TRBV5-4 and TRBJ2-2, is ETGVTQSPTHLIKTRGQQVTLRCSSQSGHNTVSWYQQALGQGPQFIFQYYREEENGRGNFPPRFSGLQFPNYSSELNVNALELDDSALYLCASSLGQTNTGELFFGEGSRLTVL.

V usage is TRBV28 and J usage is TRBJ2-5; 10 bases line up with TRBD1. The end of the DNA fits TRBJ2-7 better, so the J call may be wrong. Germline loops: CDR1 MDHEN, CDR2 SYDVKM. The CDR3 extends over 15 amino acids. This chain's CDR3 is CASSPQGTGEDEQYF. CDR3 DNA: TGTGCCAGCAGTCCCCAAGGGACAGGGGAGGACGAGCAGTACTTC.

The chain is built from TRBV27 and TRBJ2-7; a possible D gene is TRBD2 (5 bases). Trimming removed 0 bases at V and 3 bases at J, with 9 bases between. The CDR3 is made up of 14 amino acids. CDR1 and CDR2 (germline): MNHEY, SMNVEV (reference sequence). The CDR3 protein is CASSLSGVFYEQYF. The CDR3 DNA is TGTGCCAGCAGTTTATCCGGGGTATTCTACGAGCAGTACTTC.

V gene TRBV7-2 combines with J gene TRBJ1-2; TRBD1 agrees at 9 bases. Germline V gives CDR1 SGHTA, CDR2 FQGNSA. CDR3 length equals 13 residues. J was trimmed by 2 bases and V by 6 bases; bases with no gene match: 1. The CDR3 DNA is TGTGCCAGCAGAGGGACAGGGAACTATGGCTACACCTTC. It codes for CASRGTGNYGYTF.

This chain links TRBV18 with TRBJ2-5; D possibly corresponds to TRBD1 (6 bases). The V gene lost 1 base and the J gene lost 9 bases, with 21 bases spanning the gap. The germline V gene has CDR1 KGHSH and CDR2 LQKENI. The CDR3 spans 16 residues. The chain's CDR3 is CASSPRSRKGDPAQYF. The CDR3 DNA sequence: TGTGCCAGCTCACCACGGTCCAGGAAGGGGGACCCGGCCCAGTACTTC. Based on the CDR3 plus reference TRBV18 and TRBJ2-5, the full variable domain is NAGVMQNPRHLVRRRGQEARLRCSPMKGHSHVYWYRQLPEEGLKFMVYLQKENIIDESGMPKERFSAEFPKEGPSILRIQQVVRGDSAAYFCASSPRSRKGDPAQYFGPGTRLLVL.

The chain has TRBV10-3 and TRBJ2-7; the match to TRBD1 covers 8 bases. This CDR3 comprises 13 residues. The V segment lost 6 bases and the J segment 4 bases; nucleotides outside the gene matches: 5. Germline V gene data show CDR1 as ENHRY and CDR2 as SYGVKD. CDR3 protein: CAISTGGPYEQYF. As DNA, the CDR3 is TGTGCCATCAGCACAGGGGGTCCTTACGAGCAGTACTTC.

The chain links TRBV4-3 to TRBJ2-7, with 7 bases lining up with TRBD2. With 4 bases clipped from V and 1 base from J, the junction kept 7 bases outside the gene matches. The CDR3 has 15 amino acids. Germline V gene data show CDR1 as LGHNA and CDR2 as YSLEER. Here the CDR3 reads CASSLFSGGSYEQYF. The CDR3 DNA sequence: TGCGCCAGCAGCCTATTTTCGGGGGGATCCTACGAGCAGTACTTC.

With regard to this clone: The identical CDR3 is also encoded by other nucleotide sequences in the sample. The V call is TRBV7-3, the J call TRBJ1-1; perhaps TRBD1 as D (6 bases). Looked up from germline, CDR1 is SGHTA and CDR2 is FQGTGA. This CDR3 is built from 16 residues. V lost 4 bases and J lost 2, with 17 bases in between. CDR3 loop: CASSSTGFGQNTEAFF. The CDR3 bases are TGTGCCAGCAGCTCCACAGGGTTCGGGCAAAACACTGAAGCTTTCTTT.

This rearrangement joins TRBV10-3 to TRBJ2-1; TRBD2 aligns across 14 bases. V gave up 4 bases and J gave up 10 bases; unmatched junction bases: 6. This CDR3 comprises 15 residues. Germline V CDR1 and CDR2: ENHRY, SYGVKD. CDR3 nucleotide sequence: TGTGCCATCAGTGGGGGGACTAGCGGGAGTGGGGAGCAGTTCTTC. This gives the protein CAISGGTSGSGEQFF.

The genes are TRBV5-6 and TRBJ1-2; 8 bases map to TRBD1. V dropped 3 bases and J dropped 8; count of bases not matched to a gene: 12. In germline, CDR1 is SGHDT, CDR2 YYEEEE. This CDR3 region has 15 residues. CDR3 protein: CASSSNGQGARGYTF. DNA of the CDR3: TGTGCCAGCAGCTCAAATGGACAGGGCGCGCGGGGCTACACCTTC.

This chain uses TRBV7-9 with TRBJ2-5, with 7 bases matching TRBD2. From germline, CDR1 is SEHNR and CDR2 FQNEAQ (reference sequence). The CDR3 spans 17 residues. The V gene end was trimmed by 3 bases and the J gene end by 4 bases; junction bases not matched to a gene: 14. This CDR3 is CASSLGYGGGPVETQYF. DNA of the CDR3: TGTGCCAGCAGCTTGGGGTACGGGGGAGGGCCAGTAGAGACCCAGTACTTC.

The V call is TRBV4-3, the J call TRBJ2-6, with D possibly matching TRBD2 (5 bases). CDR1 is LGHNA, CDR2 YSLEER, per germline. The CDR3 has 18 amino acids. Trimming removed 1 base at V and 0 bases at J, with 13 bases between. The CDR3 DNA is TGCGCCAGCAGCCAAGGGGTTGGACGGGACTCTGGGGCCAACGTCCTGACTTTC. It is translated as CASSQGVGRDSGANVLTF.

The gene calls are TRBV7-8 and TRBJ2-1; TRBD2 agrees at 8 bases. The junction had 10 bases not matched to a gene; V was cut back by 5 bases and J by 7 bases. Germline V lookup: CDR1 SGHVS, CDR2 FQNEAQ. This CDR3 region has 15 residues. CDR3 in amino acids: CASSPLAALLNEQFF. CDR3 DNA: TGTGCCAGCAGCCCACTAGCGGCACTTTTGAATGAGCAGTTCTTC.